Included here is one TCR beta chain sequence, with context. With random hexamers, reverse transcription was performed on roughly 0.45 to 1 ug of RNA. In TCRdb, the immunoSEQ multiplex PCR reads were re-called with MiXCR into one record per CDR3 protein. Here the sample spans under 200,000 distinct CDR3 sequences, 90% to 95% being singletons. Germline CDR1 reads DFQATT; CDR2 reads SNEGSKA (reference sequence). V lost 3 bases and J 4 bases, leaving 12 bases between the germline ends. This CDR3 spans 13 amino acids. The record originates from a study of CD8 T cells in Susac syndrome. Study as a whole: Active disease was present in roughly 6 of the sequenced Susac syndrome patients, and remission in fewer than ten.

Sequencing was carried out using CD4+ T cells from PBMCs. The rearrangement links TRBV20-1 to TRBJ1-2; no firm D call. This sequence originates from a human donor with Susac syndrome. The CDR3 nucleotides are TGCAGTGCTAGTTTCAGACTCGTCTATGGCTACACCTTC. Translating gives CSASFRLVYGYTF.